This T cell receptor (beta chain) was observed in a study of persistence of HIV-infected CD4 T cells. Study-wide findings and caveats: The rare CMV-responding cells with HIV-1 proviruses were not separately TCR-sequenced.

This clone has a single count. As yet, its antigen is unknown. Sequencing used immunoSEQ version 4 in survey mode. Measured with immunoSEQ multiplex PCR; TCRdb has only the in-frame clones, and not every one. The sample records about 48,000 clones, more than 70% being singletons. The V end was cut by 3 bases, the J end by 4 bases, with 12 bases between. This CDR3 has 14 amino acids. The germline CDR1 and CDR2 sequences are LNHDA and SQIVND (reference sequence). The stimulus was lysate of CMV-infected fibroblasts, 9 to 10 ug/mL. Memory cells lacking CD40L and CD69 with high CD45RO were sorted. The material was CD4+ T cells sorted from PBMCs after roughly 18-hour stimulation, obtained from a patient who received antiretroviral therapy. The chain employs TRBV19 and TRBJ1-2; D remains unclear. The TCR comes from an adult man with HIV who was CMV-seropositive. CDR3 nucleotides: TGTGCCAGTAGTATGGGCAGTAACCTCTATGGCTACACCTTC. As protein: CASSMGSNLYGYTF.